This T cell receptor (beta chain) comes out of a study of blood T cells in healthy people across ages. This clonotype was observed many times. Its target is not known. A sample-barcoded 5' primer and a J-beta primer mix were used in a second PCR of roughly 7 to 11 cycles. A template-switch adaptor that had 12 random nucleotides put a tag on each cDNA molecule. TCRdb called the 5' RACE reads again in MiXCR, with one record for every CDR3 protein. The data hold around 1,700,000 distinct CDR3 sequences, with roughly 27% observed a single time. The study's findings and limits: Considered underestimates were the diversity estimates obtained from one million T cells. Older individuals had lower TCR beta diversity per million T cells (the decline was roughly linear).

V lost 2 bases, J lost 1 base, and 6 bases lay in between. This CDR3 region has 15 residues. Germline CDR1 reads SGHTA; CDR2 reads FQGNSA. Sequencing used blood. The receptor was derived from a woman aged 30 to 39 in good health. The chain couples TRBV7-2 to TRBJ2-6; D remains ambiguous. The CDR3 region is CASSLWPSGANVLTF. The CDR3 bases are TGTGCCAGCAGCTTATGGCCATCTGGGGCCAACGTCCTGACTTTC.